This T cell receptor (beta chain) was documented in a study of OX40 agonist ivuxolimab in advanced cancers. Looking at the study overall: Every 2 weeks, ivuxolimab was infused into the patients intravenously at between 0.01 and 10 mg/kg. Earlier anti-PD-1, anti-PD-L1 or anti-CTLA-4 therapy was permitted; roughly 40% had received some.

The CDR3 spans 16 residues. CDR1 is SGHNT, CDR2 YYREEE, per germline (reference sequence). The ends lost 4 bases at V and 2 bases at J; junction bases unmatched: 9. Study findings and constraints: The mean number of expanded clones was higher in CD8+ T cells than in CD4+.

Blood samples were obtained at baseline, cycle 4 day 1, and cycle 7 day 1. The repertoire was sequenced with immunoSEQ multiplex PCR; TCRdb's copy has only in-frame clones and lacks some. The data contain tens of thousands of clones, around nine tenths of them singletons. Comments on this clone: As yet, its antigen is unknown.

The rearrangement links TRBV5-4 to TRBJ2-1; TRBD1 matches at 7 bases. Sequencing used CD4+ or CD8+ T cells sorted from blood, obtained in a trial of the OX40 agonist ivuxolimab. This receptor was identified in an adult with an advanced solid tumor such as melanoma, head and neck, liver or kidney cancer. CDR3 nucleotide sequence: TGTGCCAGCAGCCCCGGACAGGATAGAACCTACAATGAGCAGTTCTTC. It encodes CASSPGQDRTYNEQFF.